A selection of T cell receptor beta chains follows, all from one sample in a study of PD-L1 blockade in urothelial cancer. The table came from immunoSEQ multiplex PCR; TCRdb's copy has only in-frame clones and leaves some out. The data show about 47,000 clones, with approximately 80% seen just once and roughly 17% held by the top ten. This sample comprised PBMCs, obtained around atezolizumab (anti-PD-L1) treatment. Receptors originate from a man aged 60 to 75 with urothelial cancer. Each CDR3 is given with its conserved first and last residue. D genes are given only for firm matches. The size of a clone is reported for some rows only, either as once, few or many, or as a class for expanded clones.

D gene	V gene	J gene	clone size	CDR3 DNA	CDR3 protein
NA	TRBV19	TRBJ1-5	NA	TGTGCCAGTAGTGGGGCAGGGGCCCAGCCCCAGCATTTT	CASSGAGAQPQHF
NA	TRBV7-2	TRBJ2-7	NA	TGTGCCAGCAGTCTAGGACCGGCGGGGTACGAGCAGTACTTC	CASSLGPAGYEQYF
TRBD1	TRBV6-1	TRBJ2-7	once	TGTGCCAGTCGGACAGGGCGTGCGGGCGAGCAGTACTTC	CASRTGRAGEQYF
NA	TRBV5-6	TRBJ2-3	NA	TGTGCCAGCAGCCGAACGAGGGATACGCAGTATTTT	CASSRTRDTQYF
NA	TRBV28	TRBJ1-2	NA	TGTGCCACCGGTGGCTACACCTTC	CATGGYTF
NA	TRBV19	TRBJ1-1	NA	TGTGCCAGTAGTATTGTGGGGGGTGAAGCTTTCTTT	CASSIVGGEAFF
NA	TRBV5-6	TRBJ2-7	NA	TGTGCCAGCAGCCGCTGGGCCGCCTACGAGCAGTACTTC	CASSRWAAYEQYF
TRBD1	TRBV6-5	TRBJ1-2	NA	TGTGCCAGCAGACCGGACAGGGGGATCTATGGCTACACCTTC	CASRPDRGIYGYTF
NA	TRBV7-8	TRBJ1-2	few	TGTGCCAGCAGCTCATACAGGGTGGGCTATGGCTACACCTTC	CASSSYRVGYGYTF
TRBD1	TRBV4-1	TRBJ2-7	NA	TGCGCCAGCAGCCAAGGAGACAGGGGCCACGAGCAGTACTTC	CASSQGDRGHEQYF
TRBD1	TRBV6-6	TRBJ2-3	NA	TGTGCCAGCAGGGGGGACAGGGGGGTGAGGGATACGCAGTATTTT	CASRGDRGVRDTQYF
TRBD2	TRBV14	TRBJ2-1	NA	TGTGCCAGCAGCCAGCCCGGGACTAGCGGGAATGAGCAGTTCTTC	CASSQPGTSGNEQFF
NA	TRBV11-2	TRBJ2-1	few	TGTGCCAGCAGCTTAGTACCTAATACGGAGCAGTTCTTC	CASSLVPNTEQFF
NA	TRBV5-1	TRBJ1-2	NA	TGCGCCAGCAGCTTGAGTTCCACTTATGGCTACACCTTC	CASSLSSTYGYTF
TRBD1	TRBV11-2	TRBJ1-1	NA	TGTGCCAGCAGCCCGGGGGACAGGGTGAACACTGAAGCTTTCTTT	CASSPGDRVNTEAFF
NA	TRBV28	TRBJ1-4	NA	TGTGCCAGCAGGACATCCCGACCGAGTAGTGATGAAAAACTGTTTTTT	CASRTSRPSSDEKLFF
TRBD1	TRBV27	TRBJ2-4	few	TGTGCCAGCAGGAGGACAGGGAGGAACATTCAGTACTTC	CASRRTGRNIQYF
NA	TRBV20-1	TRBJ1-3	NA	TGCAGTGCTCCACAGGGAAACACCATATATTTT	CSAPQGNTIYF
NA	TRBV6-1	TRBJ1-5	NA	TGTGCCAGCAGATATGCGCAGGGATGGAGTCAGCCCCAGCATTTT	CASRYAQGWSQPQHF
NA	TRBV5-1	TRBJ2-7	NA	TGCGCCAGCAGCTATATACAGGATTCCTACGAGCAGTACTTC	CASSYIQDSYEQYF
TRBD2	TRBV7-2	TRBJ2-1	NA	TGTGCCAGCAGCTTAGCGGGGACTAGCGGGGCCCTGGAGCAGTTCTTC	CASSLAGTSGALEQFF
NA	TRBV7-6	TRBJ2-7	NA	TGTGCCAGCAGCTTAGAAGGAGGGGGCGACGGGGAGCAGTACTTC	CASSLEGGGDGEQYF
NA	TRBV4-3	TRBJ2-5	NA	TGCGCCAGCAGCCAAGATGGTCCGCGGGAGACCCAGTACTTC	CASSQDGPRETQYF
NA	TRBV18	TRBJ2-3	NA	TGTGCCAGCTCACCACCTCTGTTCCTGGGCCGCACAGATACGCAGTATTTT	CASSPPLFLGRTDTQYF
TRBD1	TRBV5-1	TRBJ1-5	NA	TGCGCCAGCAGTCCCACAGGGGCTGGGGATCAGCCCCAGCATTTT	CASSPTGAGDQPQHF
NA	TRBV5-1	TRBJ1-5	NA	TGCGCCAGCAGCTTGGAGCCAGGGAGCAATCAGCCCCAGCATTTT	CASSLEPGSNQPQHF
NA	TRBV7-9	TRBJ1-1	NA	TGTGCCAGCAGCTTAACGTCAGGGGCGAGCACTGAAGCTTTCTTT	CASSLTSGASTEAFF
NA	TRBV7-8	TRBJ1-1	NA	TGTGCCAGCACCCTGGCAGGGGCGAACACTGAAGCTTTCTTT	CASTLAGANTEAFF
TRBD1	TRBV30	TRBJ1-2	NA	TGTGCCGGGACAGGGAACTATGGCTACACCTTC	CAGTGNYGYTF
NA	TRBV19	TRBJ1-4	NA	TGTGCCAGTAGTCCACCGGGAGGATCTAATGAAAAACTGTTTTTT	CASSPPGGSNEKLFF
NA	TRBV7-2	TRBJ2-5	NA	TGTGCCAGCAGCTTAGGGGCGGGACAGCCCAGCCAAGAGACCCAGTACTTC	CASSLGAGQPSQETQYF
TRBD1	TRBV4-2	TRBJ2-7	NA	TGTGCCAGCAGTCAGTTCGAACAGGGGAGCTCCTACGAGCAGTACTTC	CASSQFEQGSSYEQYF
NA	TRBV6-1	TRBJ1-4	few	TGTGCCACCGTCGTGGGGGGGGCCAATGAAAAACTGTTTTTT	CATVVGGANEKLFF
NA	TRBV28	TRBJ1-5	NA	TGTGCCAGCAGCCAACAGGGTGTCAATCAGCCCCAGCATTTT	CASSQQGVNQPQHF
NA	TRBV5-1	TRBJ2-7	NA	TGCGCCAGCAGCTTGGTTTCGTCTTCCTACGAGCAGTACTTC	CASSLVSSSYEQYF
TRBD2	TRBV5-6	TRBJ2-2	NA	TGTGCCAGCAGCTTGGAACTAGCGGGGGGGCTGGCCGGGGAGCTGTTTTTT	CASSLELAGGLAGELFF
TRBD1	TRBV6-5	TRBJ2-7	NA	TGTGCCAGCAGTAAACAGGGGGTTTCCTACGAGCAGTACTTC	CASSKQGVSYEQYF
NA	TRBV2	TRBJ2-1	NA	TGTGCCAGCAGTGAACGCGGGACCCTCTACAATGAGCAGTTCTTC	CASSERGTLYNEQFF
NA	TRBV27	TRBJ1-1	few	TGTGCCAGCCGCTCTCGGAGGAACACTGAAGCTTTCTTT	CASRSRRNTEAFF
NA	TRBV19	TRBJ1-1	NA	TGTGCCAGTAAGGACACCTTCACTGAAGCTTTCTTT	CASKDTFTEAFF
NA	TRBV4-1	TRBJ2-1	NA	TGCGCCAGCAGACAACTTAGCGGCCCCTCCTACAATGAGCAGTTCTTC	CASRQLSGPSYNEQFF
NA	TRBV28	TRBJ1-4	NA	TGTGCCAGCAGTTTAGCAGGCTGGAATGAAAAACTGTTTTTT	CASSLAGWNEKLFF
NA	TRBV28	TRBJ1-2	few	TGTGCCAGCAGTGGTGGTGCAGTCAACTATGGCTACACCTTC	CASSGGAVNYGYTF
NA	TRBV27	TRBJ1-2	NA	TGTGCCAGCAGTTTTTTGTCGGCGGGGGTAGATAACTATGGCTACACCTTC	CASSFLSAGVDNYGYTF
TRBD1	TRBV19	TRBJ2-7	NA	TGTGCCAGTAGTATTGGTCCCGGGACAGAAAACTACGAGCAGTACTTC	CASSIGPGTENYEQYF
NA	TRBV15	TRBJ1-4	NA	TGTGCCACCGGGGGGGCAACTAATGAAAAACTGTTTTTT	CATGGATNEKLFF
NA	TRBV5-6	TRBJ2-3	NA	TGTGCCAGCAGCCCTACGAACACAGATACGCAGTATTTT	CASSPTNTDTQYF